This entry describes one T cell receptor beta chain. The ends were cut back, 8 bases at V and 4 bases at J, with 17 bases in the middle. The CDR3 sequence is 14 residues long. Germline values: CDR1 WSHSY, CDR2 SAAADI. This record belongs to a study of blood T cell repertoires in COVID-19. Study-wide background: Acute-phase and convalescent COVID-19 samples originated in the United States, Italy and Spain. Nucleic acid was either cDNA or gDNA, and it came from T cells, B-cell-depleted T cells, or PBMCs.

As handled by the study authors: Reference gene primer amplification gave nucleated cell count estimates. Libraries were prepared by immunoSEQ multiplex PCR; TCRdb keeps only in-frame clonotypes and omits some of them. V and J calls and clone size are copied from that table; D and trimming were computed from the DNA. The sample holds around 160,000 clones, around four fifths seen once. V and J are TRBV10-2 and TRBJ1-1, with a weak D call TRBD1 (5 bases). Sequenced sample: peripheral blood. The receptor comes from a middle-aged woman with active or convalescent COVID-19. In DNA form, the CDR3 reads TGCGCCAGCTACCACAGGCCCTTGGTCACTGAAGCTTTCTTT. Its translation is CASYHRPLVTEAFF.